The text below deals with one T cell receptor (beta chain). What it recognizes is unknown. Method: immunoSEQ multiplex PCR; TCRdb's copy keeps in-frame clones and lacks some. The profile covers around 150,000 clones, with 80% to 90% appearing a single time and roughly 4.7% taken by the ten largest. V gave up 2 bases and J gave up 5 bases, with 10 bases separating them. The CDR3 has 14 residues. Germline CDR1 is WNHNN and CDR2 is SYGVQD (reference sequence). This sample is part of a study of lymphopenia after photon versus proton radiotherapy. Overall study findings and caveats: Post-nadir TCR diversity decline inversely tracked overall survival among those who died. Under photons, naive T cells and diversity fell while effector/memory populations rose.

The sample consisted of peripheral blood, taken from a patient treated with photon-based radiotherapy. This TCR came from a man aged 50 to 60 with gastric cancer. The chain has TRBV10-1 and TRBJ2-1; D unclear. The CDR3 is CASSESPANNEQFF. CDR3 nucleotide sequence: TGCGCCAGCAGTGAGAGTCCGGCCAACAATGAGCAGTTCTTC.